Reported below is one T cell receptor (beta chain). The entry originates in a study of shared clonotypes between healthy human individuals. Positively selected for CCR7, the CD45RO-negative cells used as naive CD8 cells excluded terminally differentiated effector memory CD45RA+ cells. Libraries were prepared by immunoSEQ multiplex PCR; TCRdb keeps only in-frame clonotypes and omits some of them. Here the sample spans 550,000 to 600,000 clones, roughly 98% being singletons. The sample was naive CD8+ T cells sorted from blood. The receptor was derived from a man aged 25 to 40 in good health.

The CDR3 sequence is CASSQSRASGRGEQFF. The CDR3, as DNA: TGTGCCAGCAGCCAGAGTAGAGCTAGCGGGAGGGGAGAGCAGTTCTTC. The chain links TRBV14 to TRBJ2-1; 12 nucleotides match TRBD2. The CDR3 has 16 amino acids. Germline loops: CDR1 SGHDN, CDR2 FVKESK. With V trimmed by 3 bases and J by 10 bases, 10 bases remained unmatched.